This T cell receptor (beta chain) emerged from a study of cytomegalovirus exposure and HLA in healthy donors. The PCR was carried out with 60 Vbeta primers and 13 Jbeta primers. Assay: immunoSEQ multiplex PCR; the TCRdb copy retains only in-frame clones and omits some. The sample has under 170,000 clones, around 79% seen once. V dropped 4 bases and J dropped 4; count of bases not matched to a gene: 5. Germline-derived CDR1 and CDR2 are MDHEN and SYDVKM. This CDR3 contains 16 residues. The rearrangement uses TRBV28 and TRBJ2-1, with TRBD2 matching over 12 bases. Source material: PBMCs. The TCR was taken from a human donor in good health. In DNA form, the CDR3 reads TGTGCCAGCAGTTACCCGACTAGCGGGAGTTACAATGAGCAGTTCTTC. It is translated as CASSYPTSGSYNEQFF.